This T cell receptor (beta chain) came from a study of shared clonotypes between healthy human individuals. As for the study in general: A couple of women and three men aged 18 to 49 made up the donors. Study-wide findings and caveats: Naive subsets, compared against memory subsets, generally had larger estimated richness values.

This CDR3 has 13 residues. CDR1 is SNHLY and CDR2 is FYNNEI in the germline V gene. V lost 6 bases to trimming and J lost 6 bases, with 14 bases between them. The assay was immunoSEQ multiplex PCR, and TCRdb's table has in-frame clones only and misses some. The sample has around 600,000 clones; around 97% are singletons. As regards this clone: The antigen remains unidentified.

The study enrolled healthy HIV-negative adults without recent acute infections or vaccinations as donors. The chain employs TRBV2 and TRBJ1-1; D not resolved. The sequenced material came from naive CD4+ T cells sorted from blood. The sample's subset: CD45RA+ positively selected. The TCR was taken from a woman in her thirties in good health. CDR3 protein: CASRGNAQAEAFF. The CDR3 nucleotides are TGTGCCAGCAGGGGGAACGCGCAGGCTGAAGCTTTCTTT.